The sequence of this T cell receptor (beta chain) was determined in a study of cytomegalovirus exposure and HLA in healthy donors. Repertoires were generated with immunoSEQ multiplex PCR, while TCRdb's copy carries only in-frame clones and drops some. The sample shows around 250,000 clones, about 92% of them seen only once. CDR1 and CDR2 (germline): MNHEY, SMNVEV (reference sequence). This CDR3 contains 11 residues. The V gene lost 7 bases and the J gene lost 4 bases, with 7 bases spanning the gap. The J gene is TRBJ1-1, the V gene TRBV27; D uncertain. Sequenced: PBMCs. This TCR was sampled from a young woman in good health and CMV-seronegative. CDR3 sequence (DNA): TGTGCCAGCAAAAGCACCACTGAAGCTTTCTTT. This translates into CASKSTTEAFF.